These T cell receptor beta chains were read from a single sample in a study of T cell responses to AZD1222 COVID-19 vaccine. This table comes from immunoSEQ multiplex PCR, and its TCRdb copy is limited to in-frame clones, with some not included. The sample lists 120,000 to 150,000 clones, roughly 87% occurring once. The material sequenced was peripheral blood, taken 28 days after the second dose of the MenACWY control vaccine. The receptors here all came from an adult who received the MenACWY meningococcal vaccine as a control. Each CDR3 is given with its conserved first and last residue. The D gene is left open where the match is weak. Size is stated for part of the rows, as once, few or many counts, or as a class when the clone is expanded.

d_call: NA
clone_size: once
j_call: TRBJ1-3
v_call: TRBV4-3
cdr3_aa: CASSQEPLNTNSGNTIYF
cdr3_nt: TGCGCCAGCAGCCAAGAACCATTGAATACTAACTCTGGAAACACCATATATTTT

d_call: TRBD2
clone_size: NA
j_call: TRBJ2-1
v_call: TRBV6-4
cdr3_aa: CASSDSSGGPYNEQFF
cdr3_nt: TGTGCCAGCAGTGACTCTAGCGGGGGGCCGTACAATGAGCAGTTCTTC

d_call: NA
clone_size: NA
j_call: TRBJ2-5
v_call: TRBV7-2
cdr3_aa: CASGRTQETQYF
cdr3_nt: TGTGCCAGCGGGCGGACCCAAGAGACCCAGTACTTC

d_call: NA
clone_size: NA
j_call: TRBJ1-4
v_call: TRBV27
cdr3_aa: CASSLYPGLNNEKLFF
cdr3_nt: TGTGCCAGCAGTCTCTACCCGGGACTGAATAATGAAAAACTGTTTTTT

d_call: NA
clone_size: NA
j_call: TRBJ1-5
v_call: TRBV3-1/TRBV3-2
cdr3_aa: CASSLDRNQPQHF
cdr3_nt: TGTGCCAGCAGCCTAGACCGGAATCAGCCCCAGCATTTT

d_call: TRBD1
clone_size: NA
j_call: TRBJ1-1
v_call: TRBV7-9
cdr3_aa: CASSLALGTGISEAFF
cdr3_nt: TGTGCCAGCAGCTTAGCCCTCGGGACAGGGATATCTGAAGCTTTCTTT

d_call: NA
clone_size: NA
j_call: TRBJ2-2
v_call: TRBV7-2
cdr3_aa: CASSLKLVARAGELFF
cdr3_nt: TGTGCCAGCAGCTTAAAGTTGGTAGCCAGGGCCGGGGAGCTGTTTTTT

d_call: TRBD1
clone_size: NA
j_call: TRBJ2-1
v_call: TRBV11-1
cdr3_aa: CASRGTGGYNEQFF
cdr3_nt: TGTGCCAGCAGGGGGACAGGGGGTTACAATGAGCAGTTCTTC

d_call: TRBD1
clone_size: few
j_call: TRBJ1-2
v_call: TRBV27
cdr3_aa: CASSPYRQGSTYGYTF
cdr3_nt: TGTGCCAGCAGTCCGTACCGACAGGGATCGACCTATGGCTACACCTTC

d_call: NA
clone_size: NA
j_call: TRBJ2-4
v_call: TRBV27
cdr3_aa: CASREDRRDIQYF
cdr3_nt: TGTGCCAGCAGAGAAGACAGGAGAGACATTCAGTACTTC

d_call: TRBD2
clone_size: NA
j_call: TRBJ2-1
v_call: TRBV4-1
cdr3_aa: CASRQGLAGNNEQFF
cdr3_nt: TGCGCCAGCAGACAGGGACTAGCGGGGAACAATGAGCAGTTCTTC

d_call: NA
clone_size: NA
j_call: TRBJ1-1
v_call: TRBV11-3
cdr3_aa: CASSLEGTDTEAFF
cdr3_nt: TGTGCCAGCAGCTTAGAAGGGACCGACACTGAAGCTTTCTTT

d_call: NA
clone_size: NA
j_call: TRBJ1-2
v_call: TRBV9
cdr3_aa: CASRGVSRGYTF
cdr3_nt: TGTGCCAGCAGGGGGGTGAGCCGTGGCTACACCTTC

d_call: TRBD1
clone_size: NA
j_call: TRBJ1-1
v_call: TRBV27
cdr3_aa: CASSFTTGGITEAFF
cdr3_nt: TGTGCCAGCAGTTTTACCACAGGGGGTATCACTGAAGCTTTCTTT

d_call: TRBD2
clone_size: NA
j_call: TRBJ2-1
v_call: TRBV7-3
cdr3_aa: CASRARSGGDYEQFF
cdr3_nt: TGTGCCAGCCGGGCCCGGAGCGGGGGGGACTATGAGCAGTTCTTC

d_call: NA
clone_size: NA
j_call: TRBJ2-6
v_call: TRBV7-3
cdr3_aa: CASSLTGEPVGANVLTF
cdr3_nt: TGTGCCAGCAGCTTAACAGGGGAACCTGTCGGGGCCAACGTCCTGACTTTC

d_call: NA
clone_size: few
j_call: TRBJ2-2
v_call: TRBV7-3
cdr3_aa: CASSYLSNTGELFF
cdr3_nt: TGTGCCAGCAGCTACCTATCGAACACCGGGGAGCTGTTTTTT

d_call: TRBD1
clone_size: NA
j_call: TRBJ1-5
v_call: TRBV27
cdr3_aa: CASGEGQGGNQPQHF
cdr3_nt: TGTGCCAGCGGGGAAGGACAGGGTGGCAATCAGCCCCAGCATTTT

d_call: NA
clone_size: NA
j_call: TRBJ1-3
v_call: TRBV18
cdr3_aa: CASSPQLRETAVDTIYF
cdr3_nt: TGTGCCAGCTCACCACAACTTCGGGAGACAGCTGTAGACACCATATATTTT

d_call: NA
clone_size: NA
j_call: TRBJ2-7
v_call: TRBV18
cdr3_aa: CASSPQGVQAGEQYF
cdr3_nt: TGTGCCAGCTCACCACAGGGAGTACAAGCAGGCGAGCAGTACTTC

d_call: NA
clone_size: NA
j_call: TRBJ2-4
v_call: TRBV5-1
cdr3_aa: CASSLMGENIQYF
cdr3_nt: TGCGCCAGCAGCTTGATGGGGGAAAACATTCAGTACTTC

d_call: NA
clone_size: NA
j_call: TRBJ1-5
v_call: TRBV7-9
cdr3_aa: CASSFTNQPQHF
cdr3_nt: TGTGCCAGCAGCTTCACAAATCAGCCCCAGCATTTT

d_call: NA
clone_size: NA
j_call: TRBJ1-2
v_call: TRBV19
cdr3_aa: CASSIDRGGDSGYTF
cdr3_nt: TGTGCCAGTAGTATAGATCGGGGGGGCGATTCGGGCTACACCTTC

d_call: NA
clone_size: once
j_call: TRBJ1-5
v_call: TRBV18
cdr3_aa: CASSPRDSQDQPQHF
cdr3_nt: TGTGCCAGCTCACCGAGGGACTCCCAGGATCAGCCCCAGCATTTT

d_call: TRBD2
clone_size: NA
j_call: TRBJ2-3
v_call: TRBV14
cdr3_aa: CASSQERPSGSWSTDTQYF
cdr3_nt: TGTGCCAGCAGCCAAGAGAGGCCTAGCGGGAGCTGGAGCACAGATACGCAGTATTTT

d_call: NA
clone_size: NA
j_call: TRBJ1-4
v_call: TRBV6-5
cdr3_aa: CASSFRGRVGEKLFF
cdr3_nt: TGTGCCAGCAGTTTTAGGGGGAGGGTTGGTGAAAAACTGTTTTTT

d_call: TRBD1
clone_size: NA
j_call: TRBJ1-6
v_call: TRBV4-2
cdr3_aa: CASSQKDRYNSPLHF
cdr3_nt: TGTGCCAGCAGCCAAAAGGACAGGTATAATTCACCCCTCCACTTT

d_call: NA
clone_size: NA
j_call: TRBJ1-4
v_call: TRBV5-1
cdr3_aa: CASSPTGQGGEKLFF
cdr3_nt: TGCGCCAGCAGCCCAACTGGGCAGGGAGGGGAAAAACTGTTTTTT

d_call: NA
clone_size: NA
j_call: TRBJ1-2
v_call: TRBV4-2
cdr3_aa: CASSQEGRFYGYTF
cdr3_nt: TGTGCCAGCAGCCAAGAGGGAAGGTTCTATGGCTACACCTTC

d_call: TRBD1
clone_size: NA
j_call: TRBJ1-5
v_call: TRBV6-5
cdr3_aa: CASFPGTDNQPQHF
cdr3_nt: TGTGCCAGCTTTCCCGGGACAGACAATCAGCCCCAGCATTTT

d_call: NA
clone_size: NA
j_call: TRBJ1-2
v_call: TRBV7-2
cdr3_aa: CASSLAMGRYGYTF
cdr3_nt: TGTGCCAGCAGCTTAGCGATGGGTCGGTATGGCTACACCTTC

d_call: NA
clone_size: once
j_call: TRBJ2-2
v_call: TRBV2
cdr3_aa: CASKLGGVLILNTGELFF
cdr3_nt: TGTGCCAGCAAGCTTGGCGGGGTCCTGATTCTGAACACCGGGGAGCTGTTTTTT

d_call: NA
clone_size: NA
j_call: TRBJ1-2
v_call: TRBV25-1
cdr3_aa: CASSEGDGLGRYTF
cdr3_nt: TGTGCCAGCAGTGAAGGGGACGGCCTTGGTCGCTACACCTTC

d_call: TRBD1
clone_size: NA
j_call: TRBJ2-7
v_call: TRBV6-2/TRBV6-3
cdr3_aa: CASSYWVRSGTVSSYEQYF
cdr3_nt: TGTGCCAGCAGTTACTGGGTTCGGTCAGGGACAGTCAGCTCCTACGAGCAGTACTTC

d_call: NA
clone_size: NA
j_call: TRBJ1-2
v_call: TRBV7-9
cdr3_aa: CASSKGIRGGYTF
cdr3_nt: TGTGCCAGCAGCAAGGGGATCCGGGGAGGCTACACCTTC

d_call: TRBD1
clone_size: NA
j_call: TRBJ2-2
v_call: TRBV18
cdr3_aa: CASSPGTANTGELFF
cdr3_nt: TGTGCCAGCTCTCCCGGGACAGCGAACACCGGGGAGCTGTTTTTT

d_call: NA
clone_size: NA
j_call: TRBJ1-4
v_call: TRBV5-6
cdr3_aa: CASSLVTKQDEKLFF
cdr3_nt: TGTGCCAGCAGCTTGGTGACAAAACAGGATGAAAAACTGTTTTTT

d_call: TRBD1
clone_size: NA
j_call: TRBJ2-7
v_call: TRBV11-2
cdr3_aa: CASSPGGRSYEQYF
cdr3_nt: TGTGCCAGCAGCCCAGGGGGCCGCTCCTACGAGCAGTACTTC

d_call: NA
clone_size: NA
j_call: TRBJ2-1
v_call: TRBV10-3
cdr3_aa: CAISSQVTGNNEQFF
cdr3_nt: TGTGCCATCAGTTCACAGGTGACCGGGAACAATGAGCAGTTCTTC

d_call: TRBD2
clone_size: NA
j_call: TRBJ2-3
v_call: TRBV11-3
cdr3_aa: CASSSLAGIVGADTQYF
cdr3_nt: TGTGCCAGCAGCTCCCTAGCGGGGATAGTAGGTGCAGATACGCAGTATTTT

d_call: NA
clone_size: NA
j_call: TRBJ1-1
v_call: TRBV5-4
cdr3_aa: CASSLDRAGTEAFF
cdr3_nt: TGTGCCAGCAGCTTGGACAGGGCGGGCACTGAAGCTTTCTTT

d_call: NA
clone_size: NA
j_call: TRBJ1-1
v_call: TRBV12-3/TRBV12-4
cdr3_aa: CASTPGATIAFF
cdr3_nt: TGTGCCAGCACGCCGGGAGCCACTATAGCTTTCTTT

d_call: TRBD1
clone_size: NA
j_call: TRBJ1-6
v_call: TRBV3-1/TRBV3-2
cdr3_aa: CASSQDDRVNSPLHF
cdr3_nt: TGTGCCAGCAGCCAAGACGACAGGGTCAATTCACCCCTCCACTTT

d_call: NA
clone_size: NA
j_call: TRBJ1-5
v_call: TRBV28
cdr3_aa: CASSLSGANQPQHF
cdr3_nt: TGTGCCAGCAGTTTATCGGGGGCCAATCAGCCCCAGCATTTT

d_call: TRBD1
clone_size: NA
j_call: TRBJ2-3
v_call: TRBV6-4
cdr3_aa: CASSDGTGGPDTQYF
cdr3_nt: TGTGCCAGCAGTGACGGGACAGGGGGCCCAGATACGCAGTATTTT

d_call: TRBD1
clone_size: NA
j_call: TRBJ1-2
v_call: TRBV29-1
cdr3_aa: CSVELGGTGYGYTF
cdr3_nt: TGCAGCGTTGAACTCGGCGGGACAGGGTATGGCTACACCTTC

d_call: NA
clone_size: NA
j_call: TRBJ1-2
v_call: TRBV24-1
cdr3_aa: CATSDPRIYGYTF
cdr3_nt: TGTGCCACCAGTGATCCTAGGATCTATGGCTACACCTTC

d_call: NA
clone_size: NA
j_call: TRBJ1-1
v_call: TRBV7-3
cdr3_aa: CASSENSMNTEAFF
cdr3_nt: TGTGCCAGCAGTGAGAACAGTATGAACACTGAAGCTTTCTTT

d_call: NA
clone_size: NA
j_call: TRBJ2-5
v_call: TRBV11-2
cdr3_aa: CASSLDLGAQYF
cdr3_nt: TGTGCCAGCAGCTTAGATTTAGGTGCCCAGTACTTC

d_call: NA
clone_size: NA
j_call: TRBJ1-5
v_call: TRBV6-5
cdr3_aa: CASSPDSFNQPQHF
cdr3_nt: TGTGCCAGCAGTCCTGACAGCTTTAATCAGCCCCAGCATTTT

d_call: TRBD1
clone_size: NA
j_call: TRBJ1-2
v_call: TRBV7-2
cdr3_aa: CASSPGQYRDGYTF
cdr3_nt: TGTGCCAGCAGCCCGGGACAGTACCGCGATGGCTACACCTTC